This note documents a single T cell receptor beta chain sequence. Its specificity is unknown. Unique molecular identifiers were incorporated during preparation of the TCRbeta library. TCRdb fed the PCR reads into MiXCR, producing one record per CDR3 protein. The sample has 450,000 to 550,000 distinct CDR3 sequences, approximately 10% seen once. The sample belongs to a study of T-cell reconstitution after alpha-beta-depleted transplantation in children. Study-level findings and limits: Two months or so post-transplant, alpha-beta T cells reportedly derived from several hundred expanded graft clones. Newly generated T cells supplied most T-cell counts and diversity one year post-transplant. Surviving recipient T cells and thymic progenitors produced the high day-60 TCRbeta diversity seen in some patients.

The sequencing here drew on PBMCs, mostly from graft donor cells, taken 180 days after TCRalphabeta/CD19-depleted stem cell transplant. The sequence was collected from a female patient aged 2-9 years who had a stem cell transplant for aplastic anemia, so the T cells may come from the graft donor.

CDR3 protein: CASSLGGLAPGDTQYF. CDR3 sequence (DNA): TGTGCCAGCAGCTTAGGGGGACTAGCGCCTGGAGATACGCAGTATTTT. The V gene is TRBV7-8, the J gene TRBJ2-3; 10 nucleotides align to TRBD2. This CDR3 has 16 amino acids. V dropped 1 base and J dropped 5; count of bases not matched to a gene: 6. Per the germline V gene, CDR1 is SGHVS and CDR2 is FQNEAQ.